This T cell receptor (beta chain) came from a study of T cells in Graves' hyperthyroidism and ophthalmopathy. This clonotype was found many times. No antigen is known for it. Germline V gene lookup returns CDR1 LNHNV and CDR2 YYDKDF (reference sequence). The CDR3 is made up of 14 amino acids. V lost 3 bases, J lost 4 bases, and 10 bases lay in between. Hyperthyroidism in the patients, aged 18 to 65, was newly diagnosed and under 2 months in duration. At first hyperthyroidism diagnosis, before any ophthalmopathy symptoms, the blood sample was collected. Study findings and constraints: Stable hyperthyroidism and ophthalmopathy were separated using 13 V-J signatures.

Authors of the study amplified TCR beta CDR3 regions from RNA transcripts. First-round RT-PCR of the TCR CDR3 relied on the HTBI primer set. TCRdb reprocessed the multiplex PCR reads via MiXCR and lists one record per CDR3 protein. The repertoire consists of roughly 580,000 distinct CDR3 sequences, with roughly 14% occurring once and the leading ten covering less than 6%. This clonotype was sampled from a woman aged 30 to 39 with Graves' hyperthyroidism that later progressed to Graves' ophthalmopathy. The sample was blood. The rearrangement joins TRBV15 to TRBJ1-5; D gene ambiguous. The CDR3 here is CATSRPWGNQPQHF. The CDR3, as DNA: TGTGCCACCAGCAGGCCCTGGGGTAATCAGCCCCAGCATTTT.